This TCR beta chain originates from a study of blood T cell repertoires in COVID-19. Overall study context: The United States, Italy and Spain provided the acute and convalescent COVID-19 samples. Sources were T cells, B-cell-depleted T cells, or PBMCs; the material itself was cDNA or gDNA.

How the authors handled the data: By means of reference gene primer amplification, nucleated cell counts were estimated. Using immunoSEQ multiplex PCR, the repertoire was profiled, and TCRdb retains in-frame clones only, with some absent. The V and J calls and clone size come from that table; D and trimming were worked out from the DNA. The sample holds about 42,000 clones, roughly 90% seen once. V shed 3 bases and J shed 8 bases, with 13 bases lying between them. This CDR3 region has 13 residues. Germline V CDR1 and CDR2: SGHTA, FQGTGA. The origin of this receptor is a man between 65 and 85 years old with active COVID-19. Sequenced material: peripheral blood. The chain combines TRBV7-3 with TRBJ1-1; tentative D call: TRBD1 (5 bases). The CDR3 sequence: CASSLREGSEAFF. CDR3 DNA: TGTGCCAGCAGCTTGAGGGAGGGGAGCGAAGCTTTCTTT.